The clone carrying this T cell receptor (beta chain) was observed a handful of times. Antigen unknown. CDR3 length equals 12 residues. Between the trimmed V and J ends, which lost 5 bases and 11 bases, there was a span of 15 bases. Germline V CDR1 and CDR2: LNHDA, SQIVND (reference sequence). MiXCR was run by TCRdb on the 5' RACE reads, yielding one entry per CDR3 protein. The data contain some 760,000 distinct CDR3 sequences, roughly 18% of them seen just once; the ten biggest clones take up roughly 13%. This entry belongs to a study of identical twins. The study's findings and limits: Where out-of-frame alpha sequences were twin-shared, they showed excess low generation probability. Cross-sectional statistics, not tracking of the same donors, supported the conclusions.

This same sample was also part of a study on T cells expressing NK-cell markers. Per that study: The TCR beta repertoires were obtained from sorted CD3+CD56+NKG2C+, CD3+CD56+NKG2C- and CD3+CD56-NKG2C+ T cells. These same clonotypes (in four donors) also led the CD3+CD56-NKG2C+ fraction.

This sequence originates from a woman aged 18 to 35 in good health. The J gene is TRBJ1-1, the V gene TRBV19; TRBD1 might be the D (5 bases). Sequencing was performed on PBMCs. The DNA for the CDR3 is TGTGCCAGTAGTTTCAGGGACCGCTTCGCTTTCTTT. Its protein is CASSFRDRFAFF.